The entry below gives a single T cell receptor (beta chain) sequence along with its context. The entry originates in a study of blood T cells in healthy people across ages. A sample-barcoded 5' primer and a J-beta primer mix were used in a second PCR of about 7 to 12 cycles. TCRdb passed the 5' RACE reads through MiXCR, listing each CDR3 protein once. The sample records about 930,000 distinct CDR3 sequences, under 35% being singletons. The sample was also reused in another study, on T cells of mothers and their children. According to that study: The study obtained over 8 million TCR beta CDR3 reads per mother and 2.5 million to 3 million per child.

Sequencing input: blood. The receptor was derived from a woman in her thirties or forties in good health.

In nucleotides, the CDR3 is TGTGCCAGCAACTCCCCGACAGAGGACTTCACAGATACGCAGTATTTT. This encodes CASNSPTEDFTDTQYF. This chain uses TRBV7-3 with TRBJ2-3; D is possibly TRBD1 or TRBD2 (5 bases each). The V end lost 7 bases, the J end lost 2 bases, and 19 bases lay between the germline ends. This CDR3 is 16 amino acids long. Germline V gene lookup returns CDR1 SGHTA and CDR2 FQGTGA.